This T cell receptor (beta chain) was captured in a study of blood T cell repertoires in COVID-19. Across the study: Some COVID-19 samples were acute and others convalescent; all came from the United States, Italy and Spain. T cells, B-cell-depleted T cells, or PBMCs provided the cDNA or gDNA that served as material.

Generated by immunoSEQ multiplex PCR, the TCRdb table keeps only in-frame clones and is missing some. Of approximately 110,000 clones listed, 70% to 75% were seen once; the top ten hold 6%. With 3 bases clipped from V and 6 bases from J, the junction kept 13 bases outside the gene matches. This CDR3 has 17 residues. Germline CDR1 reads SGHVS; CDR2 reads FNYEAQ. The sequencing input was peripheral blood. The clonotype originates from a man older than 75 with COVID-19, enrolled during active disease. The chain is built from TRBV7-6 and TRBJ2-1, with 8 bases matching TRBD2. The DNA of the CDR3 is TGTGCCAGCAGCTTGGCGGTGCGGCTAGCGGGTACCAATGAGCAGTTCTTC. It translates to CASSLAVRLAGTNEQFF. The variable domain in full, with the rest retrieved from reference TRBV7-6 and TRBJ2-1, is GAGVSQSPRYKVTKRGQDVALRCDPISGHVSLYWYRQALGQGPEFLTYFNYEAQQDKSGLPNDRFSAERPEGSISTLTIQRTEQRDSAMYRCASSLAVRLAGTNEQFFGPGTRLTVL.